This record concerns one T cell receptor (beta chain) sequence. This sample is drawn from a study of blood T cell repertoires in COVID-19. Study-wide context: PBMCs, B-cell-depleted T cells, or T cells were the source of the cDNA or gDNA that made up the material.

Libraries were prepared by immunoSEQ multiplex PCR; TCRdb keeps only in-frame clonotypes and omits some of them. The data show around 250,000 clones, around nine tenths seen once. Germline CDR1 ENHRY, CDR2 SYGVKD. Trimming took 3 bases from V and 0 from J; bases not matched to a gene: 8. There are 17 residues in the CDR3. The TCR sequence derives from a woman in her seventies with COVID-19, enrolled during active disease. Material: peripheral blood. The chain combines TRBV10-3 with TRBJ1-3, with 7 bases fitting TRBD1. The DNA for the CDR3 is TGTGCCATCAGTGAAAGGGACAGTTCTGGCTCTGGAAACACCATATATTTT. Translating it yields CAISERDSSGSGNTIYF.